The 13 T cell receptor beta chains below come from one sample, sequenced in a study of T cells in Graves' hyperthyroidism and ophthalmopathy (dated by TCRdb to about 2019). Library generation was performed with multiplex PCR. Sequencing relied on an Illumina HiSeq 2000. Amplification of TCR beta CDR3 regions was carried out from RNA transcripts. The first round of RT-PCR for the TCR CDR3 was performed with the HTBI primer set and the Qiagen OneStep RT-PCR kit. TCRdb redid the processing of the public reads, applying fastp at Q25 and MiXCR, and retained in-frame beta chains. Under each unique CDR3 protein, matching rows form one entry showing the most common genes and DNA. For this sample there are roughly 800,000 distinct CDR3 sequences; about 38% appear just once. About 9% of the sample is in the top ten clones. The sequenced sample consisted of blood. These TCRs come from a man between 18 and 35 years old with Graves' hyperthyroidism.

The V and J genes are TRBV6-5 and TRBJ1-6; 8 bases align to TRBD1. Germline V gene data show CDR1 as MNHEY and CDR2 as SVGAGI. The junction had 1 base not matched to a gene; V was cut back by 2 bases and J by 7 bases. This CDR3 contains 14 residues. The CDR3 nucleotides are TGTGCCAGCAGTTACCACAGGGGGAATTCACCCCTCCACTTT. Translated, it gives CASSYHRGNSPLHF.

Many counts were recorded for this clonotype. The chain has TRBV7-2 and TRBJ2-7, with TRBD2 as a possible D gene (5 bases). V was clipped by 5 bases and J by 3 bases, with 14 bases between them. The CDR3 spans 14 residues. Germline loops: CDR1 SGHTA, CDR2 FQGNSA. The CDR3 DNA reads as TGTGCCAGCAGCCCCCTAGCAATGAGCTACGAGCAGTACTTC. It codes for CASSPLAMSYEQYF. Looking up the rest from reference TRBV7-2 and TRBJ2-7 gives the full variable domain: GAGVSQSPSNKVTEKGKDVELRCDPISGHTALYWYRQSLGQGLEFLIYFQGNSAPDKSGLPSDRFSAERTGGSVSTLTIQRTQQEDSAVYLCASSPLAMSYEQYFGPGTRLTVT.

V gene TRBV6-5 combines with J gene TRBJ2-5; D is perhaps TRBD1 or TRBD2 (6 bases each). Germline V gene lookup returns CDR1 MNHEY and CDR2 SVGAGI. The CDR3 runs to 15 residues. Trimming cost V 2 bases and J 0 bases, with 10 bases left between them. In DNA form, the CDR3 reads TGTGCCAGCAGTTACACGGGGGCCGACCAAGAGACCCAGTACTTC. Encoded protein: CASSYTGADQETQYF.

V is TRBV25-1 and J is TRBJ2-7; 13 positions match TRBD2. This CDR3 contains 19 residues. With 4 bases clipped from V and 2 bases from J, the junction kept 14 bases outside the gene matches. Germline V lookup: CDR1 MGHDK, CDR2 SYGVNS. The CDR3 DNA reads as TGTGCCAGCAGTGGCGTAACTAGCGGGGGGGCCCTTGGGCCCTACGAGCAGTACTTC. Its protein product is CASSGVTSGGALGPYEQYF.

This clonotype has just a few counts. The chain uses TRBV5-1 and TRBJ1-6, with no clear D. Germline V CDR1 and CDR2: SGHRS, YFSETQ. Trimming took off 4 bases at V and 7 bases at J, with 15 bases between the two ends. The CDR3 totals 15 residues. The CDR3 is CASSPHQAANSPLHF. CDR3 nucleotides: TGCGCCAGCAGCCCACACCAAGCGGCCAATTCACCCCTCCACTTT.

V is TRBV7-3 and J is TRBJ1-5; maybe TRBD1 (5 bases). Germline V gives CDR1 SGHTA, CDR2 FQGTGA. V was shortened by 3 bases and J by 8 bases, with 11 bases between the two germline ends. The CDR3 is 13 residues long. The CDR3 sequence: CASSLGPGEPQHF. CDR3 coding DNA: TGTGCCAGCAGCTTGGGACCCGGGGAGCCCCAGCATTTT. The entire variable domain, with the rest obtained from reference TRBV7-3 and TRBJ1-5, is as follows: GAGVSQTPSNKVTEKGKYVELRCDPISGHTALYWYRQSLGQGPEFLIYFQGTGAADDSGLPNDRFFAVRPEGSVSTLKIQRTERGDSAVYLCASSLGPGEPQHFGDGTRLSIL.

This clonotype was detected many times. The chain employs TRBV29-1 and TRBJ2-7; perhaps D is TRBD1 or TRBD2 (5 bases each). Between the trimmed V and J ends, which lost 3 bases and 3 bases, there was a span of 9 bases. Looked up from germline, CDR1 is SQVTM and CDR2 is ANQGSEA. The CDR3 runs 12 residues. In DNA form, the CDR3 reads TGCAGCGTTGACCTGGGGGTCTACGAGCAGTACTTC. Translation: CSVDLGVYEQYF.

This clonotype was observed a few times. The V call is TRBV30, the J call TRBJ1-1; D not resolved. V was trimmed by 0 bases and J by 1 base, leaving 6 bases between them. Germline V CDR1 and CDR2: GTSNPN, SVGIG (reference sequence). CDR3 length equals 13 residues. The CDR3 DNA is TGTGCCTGGAGTGTACTAGGGAACACTGAAGCTTTCTTT. This codes for CAWSVLGNTEAFF.

In the case of this clonotype: A much more abundant neighbour one base away suggests this may be a read error. The rearrangement uses TRBV24-1 and TRBJ2-7; 9 positions agree with TRBD1. The CDR3 extends over 14 amino acids. The junction had 8 bases not matched to a gene; V was cut back by 7 bases and J by 5 bases. Looked up from germline, CDR1 is KGHDR and CDR2 is SFDVKD. The CDR3 nucleotides are TGTGCCACCAGCTCCGGGACAGGGATGAACGAGCAGTACTTC. It specifies CATSSGTGMNEQYF.

The chain uses TRBV2 and TRBJ1-4, with a tentative D call TRBD1 (5 bases). With 5 bases removed from V and 8 bases from J, the gap between germline ends came to 15 bases. Germline V CDR1 and CDR2: SNHLY, FYNNEI. This CDR3 comprises 14 residues. The CDR3 reads CASSPTAFGEKLFF. CDR3 nucleotides: TGTGCCAGCAGTCCGACAGCTTTTGGCGAAAAACTGTTTTTT.

As for this clonotype: This could be a read error, since a much larger clone is one nucleotide away. The chain links TRBV10-3 to TRBJ2-7; D is perhaps TRBD1 (7 bases). This CDR3 spans 14 amino acids. Trimming left V 4 bases short and J 5 bases short, with 15 bases between. CDR1 is ENHRY and CDR2 is SYGVKD in the germline V gene. CDR3 nucleotide sequence: TGTGCCATCAGTGCAGGGGGGCCAGCCCACGAGCAGTACTTC. Protein sequence: CAISAGGPAHEQYF.

The chain joins TRBV5-1 to TRBJ1-1, with 9 positions matching TRBD1. The V segment lost 4 bases and the J segment 1 base; nucleotides outside the gene matches: 5. The CDR3 contains 15 residues. Germline values: CDR1 SGHRS, CDR2 YFSETQ. CDR3 nucleotide sequence: TGCGCCAGCAGCCCTCAGGGACAGGGGAACACTGAAGCTTTCTTT. Its protein product is CASSPQGQGNTEAFF. Combining the CDR3 with reference TRBV5-1 and TRBJ1-1 gives the whole variable domain KAGVTQTPRYLIKTRGQQVTLSCSPISGHRSVSWYQQTPGQGLQFLFEYFSETQRNKGNFPGRFSGRQFSNSRSEMNVSTLELGDSALYLCASSPQGQGNTEAFFGQGTRLTVV.

This chain connects TRBV5-1 to TRBJ2-5; D possibly corresponds to TRBD1 (6 bases). Trimming cost V 5 bases and J 7 bases, with 15 bases left between them. CDR1 is SGHRS and CDR2 is YFSETQ in the germline V gene. The CDR3 runs 13 residues. CDR3 sequence (DNA): TGCGCCAGCAGTCCTCAACAGGGTTCGACCCAGTACTTC. Encoded protein: CASSPQQGSTQYF. Filled out from reference TRBV5-1 and TRBJ2-5, the complete variable domain reads KAGVTQTPRYLIKTRGQQVTLSCSPISGHRSVSWYQQTPGQGLQFLFEYFSETQRNKGNFPGRFSGRQFSNSRSEMNVSTLELGDSALYLCASSPQQGSTQYFGPGTRLLVL.